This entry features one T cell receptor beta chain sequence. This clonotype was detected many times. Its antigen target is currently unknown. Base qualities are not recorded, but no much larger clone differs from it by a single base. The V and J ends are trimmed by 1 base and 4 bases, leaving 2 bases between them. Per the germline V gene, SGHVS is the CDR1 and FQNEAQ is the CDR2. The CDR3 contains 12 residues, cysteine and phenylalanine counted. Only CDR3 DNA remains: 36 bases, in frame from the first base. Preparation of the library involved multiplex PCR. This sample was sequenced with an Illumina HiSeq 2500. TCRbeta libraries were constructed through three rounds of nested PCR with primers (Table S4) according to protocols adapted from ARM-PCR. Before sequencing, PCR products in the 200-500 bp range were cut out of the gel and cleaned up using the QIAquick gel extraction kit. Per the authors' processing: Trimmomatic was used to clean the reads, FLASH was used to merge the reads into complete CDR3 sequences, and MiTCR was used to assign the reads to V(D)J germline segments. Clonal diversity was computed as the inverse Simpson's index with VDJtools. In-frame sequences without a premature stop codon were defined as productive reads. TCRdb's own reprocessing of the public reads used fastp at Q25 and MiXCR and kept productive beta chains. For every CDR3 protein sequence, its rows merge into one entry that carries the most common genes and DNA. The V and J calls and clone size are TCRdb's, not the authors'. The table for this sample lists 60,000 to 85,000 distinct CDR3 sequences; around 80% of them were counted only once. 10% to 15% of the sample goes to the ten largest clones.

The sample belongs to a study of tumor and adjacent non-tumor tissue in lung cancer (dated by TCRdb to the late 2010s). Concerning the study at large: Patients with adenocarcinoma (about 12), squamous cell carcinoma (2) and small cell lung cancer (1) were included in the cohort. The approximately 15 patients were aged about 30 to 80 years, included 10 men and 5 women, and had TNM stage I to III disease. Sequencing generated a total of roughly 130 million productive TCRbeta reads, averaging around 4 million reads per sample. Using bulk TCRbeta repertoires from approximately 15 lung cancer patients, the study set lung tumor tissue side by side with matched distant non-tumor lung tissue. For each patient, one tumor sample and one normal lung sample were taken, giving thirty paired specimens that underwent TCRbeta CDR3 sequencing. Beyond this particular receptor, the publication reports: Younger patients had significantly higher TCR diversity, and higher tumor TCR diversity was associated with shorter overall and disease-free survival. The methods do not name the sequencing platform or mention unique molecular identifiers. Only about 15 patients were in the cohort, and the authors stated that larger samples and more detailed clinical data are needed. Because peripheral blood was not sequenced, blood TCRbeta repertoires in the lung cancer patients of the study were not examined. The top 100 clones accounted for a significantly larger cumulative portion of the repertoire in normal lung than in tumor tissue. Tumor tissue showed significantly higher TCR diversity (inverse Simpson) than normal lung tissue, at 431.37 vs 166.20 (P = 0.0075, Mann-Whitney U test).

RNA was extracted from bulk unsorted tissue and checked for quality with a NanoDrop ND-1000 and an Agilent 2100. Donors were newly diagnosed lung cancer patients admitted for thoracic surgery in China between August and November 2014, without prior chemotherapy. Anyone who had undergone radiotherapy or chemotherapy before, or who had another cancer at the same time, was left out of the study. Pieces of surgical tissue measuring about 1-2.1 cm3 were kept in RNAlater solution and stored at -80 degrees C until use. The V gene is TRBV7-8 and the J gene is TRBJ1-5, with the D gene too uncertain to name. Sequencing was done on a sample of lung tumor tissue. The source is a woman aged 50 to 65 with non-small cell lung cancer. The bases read TGTGCCAGCAGCTTAGGGAATCAGCCCCAGCATTTT. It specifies CASSLGNQPQHF.